This T cell receptor beta chain appears in the sequencing data of a study of blood T cell repertoires in COVID-19. Study details: COVID-19 samples collected from the United States, Italy and Spain covered acute and convalescent phases.

The CDR3 is 13 amino acids. Trimming took 0 bases from V and 7 from J, leaving 9 bases between them. CDR1 is LGHDT, CDR2 YNNKEL, per germline (reference sequence). As handled by the study authors: The assay estimated nucleated cells by amplifying reference gene primers. The data were produced by immunoSEQ multiplex PCR, yet TCRdb's version contains in-frame clones alone and is incomplete. Clonal size and the V and J genes are those of that table, whereas D and trimming came from the DNA. Altogether approximately 100,000 clones are present, 85% to 95% being singletons, with the ten largest covering 5% to 6%.

The receptor comes from a man aged 45-60 years with active COVID-19. What was sequenced was peripheral blood. The chain employs TRBV3-1 (or the pseudogene TRBV3-2) and TRBJ1-2; D remains ambiguous. CDR3 in DNA: TGTGCCAGCAGCCAAGATCGAGGGTTTGGCTACACCTTC. It encodes CASSQDRGFGYTF.